Listed below are T cell receptor beta chains from one sample, sequenced in a study of blood T cell repertoires in COVID-19. The method was immunoSEQ multiplex PCR; TCRdb's version includes in-frame clones alone and lacks a portion of them. The sample gives 300,000 to 400,000 clones, 90% to 95% of which show up once; under 3.5% is in the top ten. Specimen: peripheral blood. Every receptor here comes from a woman younger than 35 who had recovered from COVID-19. Each CDR3 is given with its conserved first and last residue. A D gene is named only where the DNA matches it firmly. Expanded clones are given a class, and other clones once, few, many or no size at all.

J | V | D | size | DNA | CDR3
TRBJ2-1 | TRBV11-3 | NA | NA | TGTGCCAGCAGCGTTAGCGGAGGGTTATACAATGAGCAGTTCTTC | CASSVSGGLYNEQFF
TRBJ1-5 | TRBV6-6 | NA | NA | TGTGCCAGCAGTTACGAGAGCAATCAGCCCCAGCATTTT | CASSYESNQPQHF
TRBJ1-4 | TRBV7-2 | NA | NA | TGTGCCAGCAGCTGGGAGCCGCATGAAAAACTGTTTTTT | CASSWEPHEKLFF
TRBJ1-3 | TRBV3-1/TRBV3-2 | NA | NA | TGTGCCAGCATCCCTGACAGAACTCAAGGAAACACCATATATTTT | CASIPDRTQGNTIYF
TRBJ2-3 | TRBV24-1 | TRBD2 | NA | TGTGCCACCAGTGATTTAACAGCGGGAGGGTCTAGCACAGATACGCAGTATTTT | CATSDLTAGGSSTDTQYF
TRBJ1-2 | TRBV11-3 | TRBD1 | NA | TGTGCCAGCAGCTTACACCGGGACAGGTCTCGGGGTGGCTACACCTTC | CASSLHRDRSRGGYTF
TRBJ2-1 | TRBV7-8 | TRBD2 | once | TGTGCCAGCAGCCACCGGCCGCCCGGGACTAGCGGGAGAGTCAATGAGCAGTTCTTC | CASSHRPPGTSGRVNEQFF
TRBJ2-2 | TRBV5-6 | TRBD1 | once | TGTGCCAGCAGGGGGGACAGGACGAACACCGGGGAGCTGTTTTTT | CASRGDRTNTGELFF
TRBJ2-1 | TRBV7-6 | TRBD2 | NA | TGTGCCAGCAGCCGCCGGACTAGCGGGCCCCTTGATGAGCAGTTCTTC | CASSRRTSGPLDEQFF
TRBJ2-2 | TRBV7-9 | TRBD2 | NA | TGTGCCAGCAGCGGACCTCTAGCGGGTTCATTGAGGGACACCGGGGAGCTGTTTTTT | CASSGPLAGSLRDTGELFF
TRBJ1-5 | TRBV12-5 | NA | NA | TGTGCTAGTGGTTTGGACCCGAACACAAATCAGCCCCAGCATTTT | CASGLDPNTNQPQHF
TRBJ1-5 | TRBV27 | TRBD1 | once | TGTGCCAGCAGTCTCACCGGGACAGGTCGTCAGCCCCAGCATTTT | CASSLTGTGRQPQHF
TRBJ2-3 | TRBV5-1 | NA | NA | TGCGCCAGCAGTTCGGGAACAACCACAGATACGCAGTATTTT | CASSSGTTTDTQYF
TRBJ1-5 | TRBV16 | NA | NA | TGTGCCAGCAGCCAATCGGGGAGGGAGCCCCAGCATTTT | CASSQSGREPQHF
TRBJ2-1 | TRBV29-1 | TRBD2 | NA | TGCAGCGTCGTTCGTAGCGGGAGGGCCCTCAATGAGCAGTTCTTC | CSVVRSGRALNEQFF
TRBJ1-6 | TRBV6-6 | NA | NA | TGTGCCAGCAGTTACACCCCTGGACATACCTACTCACCCCTCCACTTT | CASSYTPGHTYSPLHF
TRBJ1-1 | TRBV5-6 | NA | NA | TGTGCCAGCAGCTTGGTAGGGGGAGACACTGAAGCTTTCTTT | CASSLVGGDTEAFF
TRBJ2-1 | TRBV10-2 | NA | NA | TGCGCCAGCAGCCCCGACAGTTACAATGAGCAGTTCTTC | CASSPDSYNEQFF
TRBJ2-3 | TRBV29-1 | TRBD2 | NA | TGCAGCGTGGCTGGACTAGCCACAGATACGCAGTATTTT | CSVAGLATDTQYF
TRBJ2-5 | TRBV30 | NA | NA | TGTGCCTGGAGAGCTAATCCCAGGGGCTGGGGTGAAGAGACCCAGTACTTC | CAWRANPRGWGEETQYF
TRBJ2-1 | TRBV3-1/TRBV3-2 | TRBD2 | once | TGTGCCAGCAGCCAAGTGGCTACTAGCGGGCCCTCCTACAATGAGCAGTTCTTC | CASSQVATSGPSYNEQFF
TRBJ2-1 | TRBV7-8 | TRBD2 | NA | TGTGCCAGCAGCAGACTAGCGGTCAGGGAGCAGTTCTTC | CASSRLAVREQFF
TRBJ2-3 | TRBV13 | NA | NA | TGTGCCAGCAGCTTAGCCAAAGATACGCAGTATTTT | CASSLAKDTQYF
TRBJ2-2 | TRBV9 | NA | once | TGTGCCAGCAGCGTAGAGCCCCACACCGGGGAGCTGTTTTTT | CASSVEPHTGELFF
TRBJ1-2 | TRBV6-5 | NA | NA | TGTGCCAGCAGTCGGGACACCCGGAACTATGGCTACACCTTC | CASSRDTRNYGYTF
TRBJ2-1 | TRBV11-2 | TRBD2 | NA | TGTGCCAGCAGCCCTAGCGGACTTGGCAATGAGCAGTTCTTC | CASSPSGLGNEQFF
TRBJ2-5 | TRBV9 | NA | once | TGTGCCAGCACCCCTGCGTCGTCGTCAGAGACCCAGTACTTC | CASTPASSSETQYF
TRBJ1-1 | TRBV6-5 | NA | NA | TGTGCCAGCAGTTACTCCGCAGGTTCAGCTTTCTTT | CASSYSAGSAFF
TRBJ2-1 | TRBV7-8 | TRBD1 | NA | TGTGCCAGCAGCTCTCCGGGACAGGGGGCAGGTGAGCAGTTCTTC | CASSSPGQGAGEQFF
TRBJ1-4 | TRBV6-5 | TRBD1 | NA | TGTGCCAGCAGCAAGGGACAGGGGTTTGAAAAACTGTTTTTT | CASSKGQGFEKLFF
TRBJ1-1 | TRBV19 | NA | NA | TGTGCCAGTAGTGCAACAGGGTCCACTGAAGCTTTCTTT | CASSATGSTEAFF
TRBJ2-2 | TRBV4-3 | NA | NA | TGCGCCAGCAGCCAAGATCAACCTACGAACACCGGGGAGCTGTTTTTT | CASSQDQPTNTGELFF
TRBJ1-2 | TRBV4-1 | TRBD1 | NA | TGCGCCAGCAGCCAAGTTGGACAGGGACTTAACTATGGCTACACCTTC | CASSQVGQGLNYGYTF
TRBJ2-4 | TRBV19 | TRBD1 | NA | TGTGCCAGTAGCCCGACAGGGACGGGCATTCAGTACTTC | CASSPTGTGIQYF
TRBJ2-1 | TRBV10-3 | NA | NA | TGTGCCATCAGTGAGTCGGCACCAAACTACAATGAGCAGTTCTTC | CAISESAPNYNEQFF
TRBJ2-2 | TRBV19 | NA | NA | TGTGCCAGTAGTAATGGGGCAGTCAACACCGGGGAGCTGTTTTTT | CASSNGAVNTGELFF
TRBJ2-3 | TRBV19 | NA | NA | TGTGCCAGTAGTATTGGGGCAGCCCTCACAGATACGCAGTATTTT | CASSIGAALTDTQYF
TRBJ1-1 | TRBV30 | NA | NA | TGTGCCTGGAGTAGGGCGGGATTGAACACTGAAGCTTTCTTT | CAWSRAGLNTEAFF
TRBJ1-2 | TRBV3-1/TRBV3-2 | NA | NA | TGTGCCAGCAGCCAAGAGAGCCCGAACTATGGCTACACCTTC | CASSQESPNYGYTF
TRBJ2-3 | TRBV7-9 | TRBD2 | NA | TGTGCCAGCAGCTTACCCCGATTAACTAGCGTCGTCACAGATACGCAGTATTTT | CASSLPRLTSVVTDTQYF
TRBJ2-1 | TRBV19 | TRBD2 | NA | TGTGCCAGTAGTAAGGGACTAGCGGACCTAAATGAGCAGTTCTTC | CASSKGLADLNEQFF
TRBJ2-3 | TRBV3-1/TRBV3-2 | TRBD1 | NA | TGTGCCAGCAGCCAAGGACAGGGGAAAGGTACGCAGTATTTT | CASSQGQGKGTQYF
TRBJ2-1 | TRBV24-1 | TRBD2 | NA | TGTGCCACCAGTGATTTCGGGGGGGAGGGCTTCTACAATGAGCAGTTCTTC | CATSDFGGEGFYNEQFF
TRBJ1-3 | TRBV5-6 | NA | NA | TGTGCCAGCAGCTTGGCAATGGGAGTTGGAAACACCATATATTTT | CASSLAMGVGNTIYF
TRBJ2-3 | TRBV9 | TRBD2 | NA | TGTGCCAGCAGCCTTAGCGGGAGTGTCCTAGATACGCAGTATTTT | CASSLSGSVLDTQYF
TRBJ1-1 | TRBV5-6 | TRBD1 | NA | TGTGCCAGCAGCTTCGGGACAGGCCACACTGAAGCTTTCTTT | CASSFGTGHTEAFF
TRBJ1-2 | TRBV27 | TRBD1 | NA | TGTGCCAGCAGTTGGGACCGGGGGACAGGGGGTTTTCTTGGCTACACCTTC | CASSWDRGTGGFLGYTF
TRBJ1-6 | TRBV11-3 | TRBD1 | NA | TGTGCCAGCAGCTTAGTTTTTGGGACAGACAATTCACCCTTCCACTTT | CASSLVFGTDNSPFHF
TRBJ1-5 | TRBV7-9 | NA | few | TGTGCCAGCAGTCACTTTCAGGGCCGCTTTGGCAATCAGCCCCAGCATTTT | CASSHFQGRFGNQPQHF
TRBJ1-2 | TRBV7-2 | TRBD1 | NA | TGTGCCAGCAGCTTACGACAGGGTGTCTATGGCTACACCTTC | CASSLRQGVYGYTF
TRBJ2-1 | TRBV10-2 | TRBD2 | NA | TGCGCCAGCAGTGAATTAGCGGGAGGGCTTGTCAATGAGCAGTTCTTC | CASSELAGGLVNEQFF
TRBJ2-3 | TRBV5-4 | TRBD2 | NA | TGTGCCAGCAGCTTGGTTGGGACTAGGGGGGCAGATACGCAGTATTTT | CASSLVGTRGADTQYF
TRBJ1-6 | TRBV5-6 | NA | NA | TGTGCCAGCAGCTCCTTGAGCACGCGAGGCGGGGAATATAATTCACCCCTCCACTTT | CASSSLSTRGGEYNSPLHF
TRBJ2-1 | TRBV3-1/TRBV3-2 | NA | NA | TGTGCCAGCAGCCAAGATAGTCGGGAGCGGTACAATGAGCAGTTCTTC | CASSQDSRERYNEQFF
TRBJ1-2 | TRBV3-1/TRBV3-2 | NA | NA | TGTGCCAGCAGCCAAGAGCCCGACAGAAACTATGGCTACACCTTC | CASSQEPDRNYGYTF
TRBJ1-1 | TRBV5-5 | NA | NA | TGTGCCAGCAGCTTCCGCGGGAACACTGAAGCTTTCTTT | CASSFRGNTEAFF
TRBJ1-2 | TRBV24-1 | TRBD1 | NA | TGTGCCACCAGTGATTATGACAGGGGCGACTATGGCTACACCTTC | CATSDYDRGDYGYTF